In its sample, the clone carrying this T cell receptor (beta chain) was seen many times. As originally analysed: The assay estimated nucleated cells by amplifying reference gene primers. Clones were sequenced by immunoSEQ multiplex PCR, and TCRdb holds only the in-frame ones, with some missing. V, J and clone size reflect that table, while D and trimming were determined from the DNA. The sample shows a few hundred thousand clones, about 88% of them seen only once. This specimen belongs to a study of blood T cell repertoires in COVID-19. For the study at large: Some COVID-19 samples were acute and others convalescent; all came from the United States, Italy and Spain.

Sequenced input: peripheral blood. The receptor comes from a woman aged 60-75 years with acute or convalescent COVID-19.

The CDR3 protein is CAWSPQGSYGYTF. The CDR3 DNA reads as TGTGCCTGGAGTCCCCAGGGTTCCTATGGCTACACCTTC. The V gene is TRBV30, the J gene TRBJ1-2; tentative D call: TRBD1 (5 bases). The CDR3 sequence is 13 residues long. Deletions cut 2 bases from V and 4 bases from J, with 11 bases between. CDR1 is GTSNPN, CDR2 SVGIG, per germline (reference sequence).